This TCR beta chain is from a study of shared clonotypes between healthy human individuals. Positively selected for CCR7, the CD45RO-negative cells used as naive CD8 cells excluded terminally differentiated effector memory CD45RA+ cells. TCRdb keeps only in-frame clones here, not all; method: immunoSEQ multiplex PCR. The data hold about 1,900,000 clones, with around 96% observed a single time. Input material: naive CD8+ T cells sorted from blood. The TCR comes from a man aged 18 to 30 in good health.

This chain's CDR3 is CASSVGGADGYTF. The DNA of the CDR3 is TGTGCCAGCAGCGTAGGGGGGGCGGATGGCTACACCTTC. The chain carries TRBV9 and TRBJ1-2; a weak D match, TRBD1 (6 bases). Trimming removed 0 bases from V and 6 bases from J, with 9 bases in between. Germline lookup yields CDR1 SGDLS and CDR2 YYNGEE. The CDR3 length is 13 residues. Filled out from reference TRBV9 and TRBJ1-2, the complete variable domain reads DSGVTQTPKHLITATGQRVTLRCSPRSGDLSVYWYQQSLDQGLQFLIQYYNGEERAKGNILERFSAQQFPDLHSELNLSSLELGDSALYFCASSVGGADGYTFGSGTRLTVV.